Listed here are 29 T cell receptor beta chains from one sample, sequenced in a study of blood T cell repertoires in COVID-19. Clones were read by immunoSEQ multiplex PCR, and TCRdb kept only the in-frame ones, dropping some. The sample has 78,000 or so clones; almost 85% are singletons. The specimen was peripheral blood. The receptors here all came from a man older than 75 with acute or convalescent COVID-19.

CDR3 sequence reads: CASSSLAGSTGELFF. DNA of the CDR3: TGCGCCAGCAGCTCGCTAGCGGGATCCACCGGGGAGCTGTTTTTT. The genes are TRBV5-1 and TRBJ2-2; 9 bases match TRBD2. V gave up 3 bases and J gave up 4 bases; unmatched junction bases: 4. This CDR3 spans 15 amino acids. Germline V gives CDR1 SGHRS, CDR2 YFSETQ.

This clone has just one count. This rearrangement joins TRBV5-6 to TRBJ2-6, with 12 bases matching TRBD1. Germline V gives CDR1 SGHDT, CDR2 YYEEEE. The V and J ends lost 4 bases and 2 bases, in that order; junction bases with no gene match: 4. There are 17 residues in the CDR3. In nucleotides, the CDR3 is TGTGCCAGCAGCAGAGGGGACAGGGGGCCTGGGGCCAACGTCCTGACTTTC. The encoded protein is CASSRGDRGPGANVLTF.

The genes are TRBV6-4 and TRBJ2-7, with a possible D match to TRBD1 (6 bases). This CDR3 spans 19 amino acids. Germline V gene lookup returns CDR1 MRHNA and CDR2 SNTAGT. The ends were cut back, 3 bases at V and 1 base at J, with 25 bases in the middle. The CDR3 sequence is CASSDVTKLLGATSYEQYF. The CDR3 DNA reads TGTGCCAGCAGTGATGTAACGAAATTATTGGGGGCCACTTCCTACGAGCAGTACTTC.

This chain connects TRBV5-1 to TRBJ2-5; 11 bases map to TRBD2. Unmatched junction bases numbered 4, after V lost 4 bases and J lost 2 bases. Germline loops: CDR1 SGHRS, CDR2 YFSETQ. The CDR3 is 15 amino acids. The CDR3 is CASSNPSGGQETQYF. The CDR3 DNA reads TGCGCCAGCAGCAACCCTAGCGGGGGGCAAGAGACCCAGTACTTC.

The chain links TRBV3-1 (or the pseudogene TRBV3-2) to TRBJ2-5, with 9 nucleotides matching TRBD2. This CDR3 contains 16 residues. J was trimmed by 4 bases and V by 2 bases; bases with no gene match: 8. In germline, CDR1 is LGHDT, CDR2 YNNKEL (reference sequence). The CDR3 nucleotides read TGTGCCAGCAGCCAACTGGCTAGCGGGGTAGGAGAGACCCAGTACTTC. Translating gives CASSQLASGVGETQYF.

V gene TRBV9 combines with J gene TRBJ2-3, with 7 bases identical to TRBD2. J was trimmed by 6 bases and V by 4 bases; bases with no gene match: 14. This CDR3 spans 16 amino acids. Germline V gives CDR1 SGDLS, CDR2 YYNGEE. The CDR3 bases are TGTGCCAGCAGCACGAGAACTAGCGATTCAGGCGATACGCAGTATTTT. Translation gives CASSTRTSDSGDTQYF.

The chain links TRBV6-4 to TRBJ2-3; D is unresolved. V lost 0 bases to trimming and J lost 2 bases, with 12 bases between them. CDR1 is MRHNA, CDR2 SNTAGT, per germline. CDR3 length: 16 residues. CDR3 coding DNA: TGTGCCAGCAGTGACTCGTTTGCCAGGTCCACAGATACGCAGTATTTT. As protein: CASSDSFARSTDTQYF.

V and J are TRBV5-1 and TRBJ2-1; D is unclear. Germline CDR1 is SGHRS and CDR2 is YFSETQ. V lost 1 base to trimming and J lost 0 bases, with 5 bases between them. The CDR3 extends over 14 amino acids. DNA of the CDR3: TGCGCCAGCAGCTTGTCGAGCTCCTACAATGAGCAGTTCTTC. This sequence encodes CASSLSSSYNEQFF.

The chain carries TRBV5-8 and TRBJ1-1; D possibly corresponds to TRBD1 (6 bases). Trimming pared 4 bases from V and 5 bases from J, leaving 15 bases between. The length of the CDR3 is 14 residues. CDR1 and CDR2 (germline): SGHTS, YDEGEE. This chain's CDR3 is CASSKYQGITEAFF. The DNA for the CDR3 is TGTGCCAGCAGCAAGTACCAGGGGATTACTGAAGCTTTCTTT.

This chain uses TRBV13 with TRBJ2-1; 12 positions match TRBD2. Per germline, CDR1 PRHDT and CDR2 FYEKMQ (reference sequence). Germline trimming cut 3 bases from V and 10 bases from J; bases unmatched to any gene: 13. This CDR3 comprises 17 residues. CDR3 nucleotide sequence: TGTGCCAGCAGCTTTCTCCCCTCTAGCGGGGGGGCCAAAGAGCAGTTCTTC. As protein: CASSFLPSSGGAKEQFF.

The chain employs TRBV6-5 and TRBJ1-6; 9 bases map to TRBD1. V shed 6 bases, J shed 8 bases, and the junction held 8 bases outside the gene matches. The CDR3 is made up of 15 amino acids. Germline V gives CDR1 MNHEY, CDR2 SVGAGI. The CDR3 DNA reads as TGTGCCAGCAGGGGACAGGGTTACGCGCATTCACCCCTCCACTTT. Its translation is CASRGQGYAHSPLHF.

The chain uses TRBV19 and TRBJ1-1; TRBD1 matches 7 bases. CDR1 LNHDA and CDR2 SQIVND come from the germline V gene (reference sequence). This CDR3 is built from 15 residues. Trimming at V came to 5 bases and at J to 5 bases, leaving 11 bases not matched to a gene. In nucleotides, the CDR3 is TGTGCCAGTAGTTGGAGGGGGCACGCGAATACTGAAGCTTTCTTT. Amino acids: CASSWRGHANTEAFF.

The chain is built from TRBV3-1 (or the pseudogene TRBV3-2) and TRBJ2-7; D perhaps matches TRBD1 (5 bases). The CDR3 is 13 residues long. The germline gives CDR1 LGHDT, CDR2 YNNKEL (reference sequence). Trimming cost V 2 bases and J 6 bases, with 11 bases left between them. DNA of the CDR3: TGTGCCAGCAGCCAACAGGGAAACGGCGAGCAGTACTTC. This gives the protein CASSQQGNGEQYF.

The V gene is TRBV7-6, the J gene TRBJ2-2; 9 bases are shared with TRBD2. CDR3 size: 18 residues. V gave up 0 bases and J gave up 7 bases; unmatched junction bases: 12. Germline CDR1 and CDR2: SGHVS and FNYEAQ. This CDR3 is CASSLALGGGALYGELFF. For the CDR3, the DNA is TGTGCCAGCAGCTTAGCGCTCGGCGGGGGGGCACTCTACGGGGAGCTGTTTTTT.

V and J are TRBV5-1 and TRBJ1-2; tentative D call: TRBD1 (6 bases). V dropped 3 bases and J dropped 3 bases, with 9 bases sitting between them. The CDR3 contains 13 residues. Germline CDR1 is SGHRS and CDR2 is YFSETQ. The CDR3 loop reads CASSWEGDYGYTF. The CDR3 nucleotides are TGCGCCAGCAGCTGGGAGGGGGACTATGGCTACACCTTC.

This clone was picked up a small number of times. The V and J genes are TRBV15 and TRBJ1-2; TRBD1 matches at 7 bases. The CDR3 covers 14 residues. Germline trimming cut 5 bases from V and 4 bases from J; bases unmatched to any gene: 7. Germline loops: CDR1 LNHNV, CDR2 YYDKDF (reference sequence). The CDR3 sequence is CATSGGQEIYGYTF. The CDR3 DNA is TGTGCCACCAGCGGAGGACAGGAGATCTATGGCTACACCTTC.

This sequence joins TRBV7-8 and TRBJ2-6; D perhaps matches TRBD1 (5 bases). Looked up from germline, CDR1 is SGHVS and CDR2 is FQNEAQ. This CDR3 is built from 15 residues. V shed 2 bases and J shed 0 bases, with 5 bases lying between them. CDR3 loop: CASSLRGSGANVLTF. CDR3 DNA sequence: TGTGCCAGCAGCTTAAGGGGCTCTGGGGCCAACGTCCTGACTTTC.

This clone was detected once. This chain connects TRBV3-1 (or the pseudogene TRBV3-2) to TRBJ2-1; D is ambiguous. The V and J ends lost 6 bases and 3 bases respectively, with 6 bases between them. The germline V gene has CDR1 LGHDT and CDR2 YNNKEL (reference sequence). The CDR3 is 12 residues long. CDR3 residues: CASSHSYNEQFF. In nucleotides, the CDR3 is TGTGCCAGCAGTCACAGCTACAATGAGCAGTTCTTC.

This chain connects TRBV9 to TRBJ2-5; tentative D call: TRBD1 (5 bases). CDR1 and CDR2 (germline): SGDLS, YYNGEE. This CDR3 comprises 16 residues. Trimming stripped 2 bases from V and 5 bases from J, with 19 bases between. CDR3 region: CASSVSLGQGSETQYF. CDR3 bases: TGTGCCAGCAGCGTCTCACTGGGGCAGGGATCTGAGACCCAGTACTTC.

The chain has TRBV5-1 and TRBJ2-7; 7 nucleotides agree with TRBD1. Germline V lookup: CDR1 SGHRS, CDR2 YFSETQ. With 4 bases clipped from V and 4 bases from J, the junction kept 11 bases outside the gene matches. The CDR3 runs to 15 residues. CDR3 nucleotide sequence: TGCGCCAGCAGCCTAAGACAGGGCCGCCGATACGAGCAGTACTTC. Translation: CASSLRQGRRYEQYF.

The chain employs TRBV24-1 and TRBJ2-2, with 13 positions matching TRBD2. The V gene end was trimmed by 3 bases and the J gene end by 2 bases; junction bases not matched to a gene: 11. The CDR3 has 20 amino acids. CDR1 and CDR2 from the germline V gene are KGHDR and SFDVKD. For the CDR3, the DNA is TGTGCCACCAGTGATGACCGACTAGCGGGGGGTACTATTAACACCGGGGAGCTGTTTTTT. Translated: CATSDDRLAGGTINTGELFF.

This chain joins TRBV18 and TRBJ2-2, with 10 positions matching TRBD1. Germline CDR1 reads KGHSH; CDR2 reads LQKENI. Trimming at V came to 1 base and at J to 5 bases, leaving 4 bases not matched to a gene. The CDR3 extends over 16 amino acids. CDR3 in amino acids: CASSPQGQGSTGELFF. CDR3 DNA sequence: TGTGCCAGCTCACCACAGGGACAGGGGTCAACCGGGGAGCTGTTTTTT.

The CDR3 loop reads CASSYSLSVNTEAFF. In nucleotides, the CDR3 is TGTGCCAGCAGTTACTCACTATCGGTGAACACTGAAGCTTTCTTT. V usage is TRBV6-5 and J usage is TRBJ1-1; no reliable D call. The CDR3 spans 15 residues. Trimming cost V 0 bases and J 0 bases, with 8 bases left between them. CDR1 is MNHEY and CDR2 is SVGAGI in the germline V gene.

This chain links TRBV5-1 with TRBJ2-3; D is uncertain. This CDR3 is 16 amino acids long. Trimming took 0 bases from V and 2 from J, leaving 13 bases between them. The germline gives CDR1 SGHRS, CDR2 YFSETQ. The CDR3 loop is CASSLGQDGITDTQYF. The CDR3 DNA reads TGCGCCAGCAGCTTGGGGCAGGATGGAATCACAGATACGCAGTATTTT. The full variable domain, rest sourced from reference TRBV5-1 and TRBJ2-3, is KAGVTQTPRYLIKTRGQQVTLSCSPISGHRSVSWYQQTPGQGLQFLFEYFSETQRNKGNFPGRFSGRQFSNSRSEMNVSTLELGDSALYLCASSLGQDGITDTQYFGPGTRLTVL.

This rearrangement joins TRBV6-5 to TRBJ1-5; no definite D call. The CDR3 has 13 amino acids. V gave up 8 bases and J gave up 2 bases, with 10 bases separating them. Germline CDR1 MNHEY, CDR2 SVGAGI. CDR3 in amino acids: CASSGGGNQPQHF. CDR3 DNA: TGTGCCAGCTCGGGCGGGGGCAATCAGCCCCAGCATTTT.

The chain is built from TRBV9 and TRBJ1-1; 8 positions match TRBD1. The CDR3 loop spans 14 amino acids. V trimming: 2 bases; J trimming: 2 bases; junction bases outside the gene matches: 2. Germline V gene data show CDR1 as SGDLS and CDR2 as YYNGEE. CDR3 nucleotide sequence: TGTGCCAGCAGCGTTGGACAGGGAAACACTGAAGCTTTCTTT. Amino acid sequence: CASSVGQGNTEAFF.

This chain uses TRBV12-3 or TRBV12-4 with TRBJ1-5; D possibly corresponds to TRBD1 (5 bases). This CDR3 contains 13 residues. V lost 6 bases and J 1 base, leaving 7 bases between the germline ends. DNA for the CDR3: TGTGCCAGCAGGGAGGGGAGCAATCAGCCCCAGCATTTT. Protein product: CASREGSNQPQHF.

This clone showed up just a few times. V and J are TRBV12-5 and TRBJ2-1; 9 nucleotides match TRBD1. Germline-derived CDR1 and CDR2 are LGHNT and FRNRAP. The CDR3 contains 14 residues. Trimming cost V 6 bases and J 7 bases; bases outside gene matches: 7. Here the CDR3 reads CASGTGTGWNEQFF. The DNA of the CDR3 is TGTGCTAGTGGCACCGGGACAGGGTGGAATGAGCAGTTCTTC.

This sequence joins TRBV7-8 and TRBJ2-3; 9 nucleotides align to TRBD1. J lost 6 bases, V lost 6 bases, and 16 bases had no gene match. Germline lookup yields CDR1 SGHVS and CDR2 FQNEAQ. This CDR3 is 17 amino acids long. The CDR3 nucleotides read TGTGCCAGCAGTTCAGAGGTGGCCGGGACAGGGTACGATACGCAGTATTTT. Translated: CASSSEVAGTGYDTQYF.